The rows below give T cell receptor beta chains drawn from one sample of a study of T cell repertoires in cytomegalovirus infection. One entry per CDR3 protein results from TCRdb running MiXCR on the reads. The data contain some 480,000 distinct CDR3 sequences, 30% to 40% of them singletons. No antigens are known for them. Here the sequenced sample was cultured PBMCs, taken from culture after CMV antigen stimulation. Source of these receptors: a human donor in good health (CMV status not recorded). Some clones in this sample may be carry-over from other donors' samples. CDR3s leave out the opening cysteine and the closing phenylalanine or tryptophan. For some rows the clone size is stated as once, few or many, or as a class when expanded; others skip it.

J gene | clone size | V gene | CDR3 protein
TRBJ2-3 | - | TRBV19 | ASSIGLAGVDTQY
TRBJ2-1 | few | TRBV2 | ASGPEVFGNEQF
TRBJ2-3 | - | TRBV10-3 | AISLPSADTQY
TRBJ2-3 | many | TRBV5-4 | ASSTGPDTQY
TRBJ2-6 | - | TRBV20-1 | SARPGQGVSGANVLT
TRBJ2-5 | few | TRBV3-1 | ASSPPYRAQETQY
TRBJ1-2 | few | TRBV5-4 | ASSSPDRVGYT
TRBJ2-2 | few | TRBV5-5 | ASSLFRGATGELF
TRBJ2-5 | - | TRBV11-2 | ASSLLPGTSGSRLTQY
TRBJ1-1 | few | TRBV11-2 | ASSSELNTEAF
TRBJ2-7 | few | TRBV5-4 | ASSLPSGPSYEQY
TRBJ1-5 | few | TRBV7-9 | ASSSGEGGLSNQPQH
TRBJ1-1 | many | TRBV7-2 | ASTFSRRGGSTEAF
TRBJ2-1 | many | TRBV7-8 | ASSLGNLEQF
TRBJ2-4 | many | TRBV11-3 | ASSLDQGGSATKNIQY
TRBJ1-5 | - | TRBV13 | ASSQGGRGSGQPQH
TRBJ2-1 | - | TRBV9 | ASSAGSRFYNEQF
TRBJ2-1 | few | TRBV4-3 | ASSRSGTRYSFYNEQF
TRBJ2-5 | - | TRBV7-2 | ASSSAQGLAQY
TRBJ2-7 | - | TRBV7-2 | ASSAPRQGYEQY
TRBJ1-1 | - | TRBV9 | ASSPSQGLNTEAF
TRBJ2-5 | many | TRBV7-2 | ASSLAAGSETQY
TRBJ2-7 | - | TRBV7-2 | ASSLVQARREQY
TRBJ2-3 | few | TRBV7-3 | ASSHSSGRDTQY
TRBJ2-1 | - | TRBV19 | ASTSGGPREQF
TRBJ2-7 | - | TRBV19 | ASSMLRESYEQY
TRBJ1-1 | - | TRBV7-9 | ASSGGTTEAF
TRBJ2-7 | many | TRBV7-2 | ASSPDFLGANRH
TRBJ1-2 | - | TRBV6-6 | ASSYPQGEKYGYT
TRBJ1-4 | few | TRBV7-2 | ASSLWENSEKLF
TRBJ2-2 | few | TRBV4-1 | ASSQDRGGLAIVGELF